This T cell receptor (beta chain) was sequenced in a study of T cells in Graves' hyperthyroidism and ophthalmopathy. TCR beta CDR3 regions were amplified from RNA transcripts. First-round RT-PCR with HTBI primers amplified the TCR CDR3 region. TCRdb ran MiXCR on the multiplex PCR reads and lists one entry per CDR3 protein. The sample records under 800,000 distinct CDR3 sequences, approximately 15% being singletons. CDR1 KGHSH and CDR2 LQKENI come from the germline V gene. This CDR3 is built from 14 residues. With respect to this clonotype: One base away lies a much larger clone, so this may be a sequencing read error.

A patient was excluded if there was uncontrolled infection, other autoimmune disease, pregnancy or lactation. Input material: blood. The TCR originated in a woman under 30 with Graves' hyperthyroidism. The chain joins TRBV18 to TRBJ1-5; D is uncertain. The CDR3: CASPPPGVNQPQHF. CDR3 sequence (DNA): TGTGCCAGCCCACCACCGGGTGTTAATCAGCCCCAGCATTTT. The full variable domain, rest sourced from reference TRBV18 and TRBJ1-5, is NAGVMQNPRHLVRRRGQEARLRCSPMKGHSHVYWYRQLPEEGLKFMVYLQKENIIDESGMPKERFSAEFPKEGPSILRIQQVVRGDSAAYFCASPPPGVNQPQHFGDGTRLSIL.